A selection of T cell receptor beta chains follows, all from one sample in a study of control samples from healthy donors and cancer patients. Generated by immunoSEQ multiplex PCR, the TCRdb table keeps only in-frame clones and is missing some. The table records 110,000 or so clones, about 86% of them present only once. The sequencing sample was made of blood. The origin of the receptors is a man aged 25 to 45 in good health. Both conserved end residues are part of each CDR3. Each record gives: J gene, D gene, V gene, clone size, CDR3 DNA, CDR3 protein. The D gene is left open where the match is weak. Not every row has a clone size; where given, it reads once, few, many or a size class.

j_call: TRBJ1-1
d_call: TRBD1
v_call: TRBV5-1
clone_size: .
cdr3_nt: TGCGCCAGCAGCTTGGCCGGGACAGGGTTTACTGAAGCTTTCTTT
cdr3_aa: CASSLAGTGFTEAFF

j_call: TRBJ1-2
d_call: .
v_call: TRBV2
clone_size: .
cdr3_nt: TGTGCCAGCAACCGAATCCAGGACAGTGACTACACCTTC
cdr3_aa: CASNRIQDSDYTF

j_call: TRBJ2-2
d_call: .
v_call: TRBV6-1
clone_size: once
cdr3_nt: TGTGCCAGCAGTGACGCTTTCACCGGGGAGCTGTTTTTT
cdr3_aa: CASSDAFTGELFF

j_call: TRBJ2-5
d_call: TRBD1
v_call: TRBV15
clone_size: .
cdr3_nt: TGTGCCACCAGCAGAGGAGGGGACAGGGGAGAGACCCAGTACTTC
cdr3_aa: CATSRGGDRGETQYF

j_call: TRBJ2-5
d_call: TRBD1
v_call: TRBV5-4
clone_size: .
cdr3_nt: TGTGCCAGCAGCTTGCGGGACAGAGAAGAGACCCAGTACTTC
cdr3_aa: CASSLRDREETQYF

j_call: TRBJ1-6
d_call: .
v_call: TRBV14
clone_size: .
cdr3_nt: TGTGCCAGCAGCCACGGATCAAATTCACCCCTCCACTTT
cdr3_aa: CASSHGSNSPLHF

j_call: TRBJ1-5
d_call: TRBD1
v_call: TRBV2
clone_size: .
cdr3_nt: TGTGCCAGCAGTTGGACAGGGTCCGGTAGTCAGCCCCAGCATTTT
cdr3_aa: CASSWTGSGSQPQHF

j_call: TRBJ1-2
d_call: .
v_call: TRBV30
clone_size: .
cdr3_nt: TGTGCCTGGAGCCCCGGCCTCGAGCGTGGCTACACCTTC
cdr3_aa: CAWSPGLERGYTF

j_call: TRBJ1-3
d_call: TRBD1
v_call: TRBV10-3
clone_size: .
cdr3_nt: TGTGCCATCAGGGGGACAGGGGGCTCTGGAAACACCATATATTTT
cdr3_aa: CAIRGTGGSGNTIYF

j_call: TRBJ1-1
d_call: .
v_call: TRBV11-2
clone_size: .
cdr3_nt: TGTGCCAGCAGCTTAGGTGTGAACACTGAAGCTTTCTTT
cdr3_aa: CASSLGVNTEAFF

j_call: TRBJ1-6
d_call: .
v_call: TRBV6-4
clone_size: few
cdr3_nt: TGTGCCAGCAGTGACTCGTCGCGGGGATCACCCCTCCACTTT
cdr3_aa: CASSDSSRGSPLHF

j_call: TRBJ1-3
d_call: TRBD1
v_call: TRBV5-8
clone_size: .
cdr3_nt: TGTGCCAGCAGCTCGGGACAGGTCTCTGGAAACACCATATATTTT
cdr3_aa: CASSSGQVSGNTIYF

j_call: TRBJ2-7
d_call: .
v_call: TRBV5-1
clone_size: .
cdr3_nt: TGCGCCAGCAGCTTGGACAGGAACTCCTACGAGCAGTACTTC
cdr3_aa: CASSLDRNSYEQYF

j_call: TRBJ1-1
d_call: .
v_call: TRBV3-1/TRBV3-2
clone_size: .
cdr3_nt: TGTGCCAGCAGCCAAGATCTGGGTATTGGGTGGAACACTGAAGCTTTCTTT
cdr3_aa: CASSQDLGIGWNTEAFF

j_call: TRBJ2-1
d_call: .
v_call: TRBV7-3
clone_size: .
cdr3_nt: TGTGCCAGCAGCTTAGGGGGGGCGCACAATGAGCAGTTCTTC
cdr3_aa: CASSLGGAHNEQFF

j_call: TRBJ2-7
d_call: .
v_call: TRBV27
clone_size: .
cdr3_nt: TGTGCCAGCAGTTTAGAACGGGGCTCCTACGAGCAGTACTTC
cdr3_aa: CASSLERGSYEQYF

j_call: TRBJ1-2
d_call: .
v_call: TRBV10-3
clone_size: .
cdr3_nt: TGTGCCATTAGTGAAAGAGAAATTAACTATGGCTACACCTTC
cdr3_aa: CAISEREINYGYTF

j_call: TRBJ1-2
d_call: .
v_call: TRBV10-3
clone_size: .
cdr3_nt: TGTGCCATCACCGGCAAGGAGGGCTATGGCTACACCTTC
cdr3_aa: CAITGKEGYGYTF

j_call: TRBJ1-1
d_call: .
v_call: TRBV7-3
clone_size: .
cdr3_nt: TGTGCCAGCAGCTTCCTGTACACTGAAGCTTTCTTT
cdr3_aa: CASSFLYTEAFF

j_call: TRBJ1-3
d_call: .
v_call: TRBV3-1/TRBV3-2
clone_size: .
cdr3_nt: TGCGCCAGCAGCCAAGACGGGTACTCTGGAAACACCATATATTTT
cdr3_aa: CASSQDGYSGNTIYF

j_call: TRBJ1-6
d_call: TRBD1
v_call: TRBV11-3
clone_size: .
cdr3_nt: TGTGCCAGCAGAGAGACAGGGGGATATAATTCACCCCTCCACTTT
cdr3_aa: CASRETGGYNSPLHF

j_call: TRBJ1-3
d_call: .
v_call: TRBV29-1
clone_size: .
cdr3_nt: TGCAGCGTTGAGGGAAGCATGGCTGGAAACACCATATATTTT
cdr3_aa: CSVEGSMAGNTIYF

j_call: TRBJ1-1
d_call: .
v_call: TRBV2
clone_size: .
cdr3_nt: TGTGCCAGCAGTGAAGCGGGGGGGCTCGCTGAAGCTTTCTTT
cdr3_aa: CASSEAGGLAEAFF

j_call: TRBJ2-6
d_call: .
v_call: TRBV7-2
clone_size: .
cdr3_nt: TGTGCCAGCAGCTTGGATTCCGGGGCCAACGTCCTGACTTTC
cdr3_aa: CASSLDSGANVLTF

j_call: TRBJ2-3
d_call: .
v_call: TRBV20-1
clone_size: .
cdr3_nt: TGCAGTGCTAGAGAAGTGGATACGCAGTATTTT
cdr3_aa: CSAREVDTQYF

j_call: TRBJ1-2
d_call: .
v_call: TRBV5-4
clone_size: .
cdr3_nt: TGTGCCAGCAGGGAGCAGGACTATGGCTACACCTTC
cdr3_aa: CASREQDYGYTF

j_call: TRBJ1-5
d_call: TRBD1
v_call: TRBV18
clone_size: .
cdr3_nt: TGTGCCAGCTCCCCGACAGGGGGCGGGGGGGGCAATCAGCCCCAGCATTTT
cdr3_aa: CASSPTGGGGGNQPQHF

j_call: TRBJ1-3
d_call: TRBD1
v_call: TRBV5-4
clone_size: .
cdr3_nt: TGTGCCAGCAGCCCGGAGTGGGGACAGGGCAACTCTGGAAACACCATATATTTT
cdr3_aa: CASSPEWGQGNSGNTIYF

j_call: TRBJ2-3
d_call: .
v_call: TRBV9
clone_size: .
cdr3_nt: TGTGCCAGCAGCGTACGTACGTTTGCAGATACGCAGTATTTT
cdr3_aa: CASSVRTFADTQYF

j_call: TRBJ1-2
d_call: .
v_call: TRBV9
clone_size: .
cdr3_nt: TGTGCCAGCAGCGAGAACCTTGAGGGTGGTGGCTACACCTTC
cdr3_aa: CASSENLEGGGYTF

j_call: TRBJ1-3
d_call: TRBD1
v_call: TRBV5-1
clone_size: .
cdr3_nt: TGCGCCAGCAGCTTGGGAACAGGGGCCTCTGGAAACACTATATATTTT
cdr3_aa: CASSLGTGASGNTIYF

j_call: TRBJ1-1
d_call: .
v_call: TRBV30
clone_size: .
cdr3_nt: TGTGCCTGGAGTCCTAGCAGCGATTTCAACACTGAAGCTTTCTTT
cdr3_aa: CAWSPSSDFNTEAFF

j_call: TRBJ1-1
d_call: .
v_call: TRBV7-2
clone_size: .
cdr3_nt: TGTGCCAGCAGTCCCGGGCCCAACACTGAAGCTTTCTTT
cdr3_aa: CASSPGPNTEAFF

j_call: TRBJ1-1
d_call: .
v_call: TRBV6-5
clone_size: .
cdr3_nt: TGTGCCAGCAGCCTCGAAGGGGCCGACACTGAAGCTTTCTTT
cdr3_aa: CASSLEGADTEAFF

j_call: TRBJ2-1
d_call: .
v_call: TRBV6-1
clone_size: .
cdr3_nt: TGTGCCAGCAGTGAATCGTGGGGCGCGTACAATGAGCAGTTCTTC
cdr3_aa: CASSESWGAYNEQFF

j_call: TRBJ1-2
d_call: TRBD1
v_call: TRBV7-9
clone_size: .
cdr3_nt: TGTGCCAGCAGCTATCGGCAGACAGGGGAAAACTATGGCTACACCTTC
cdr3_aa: CASSYRQTGENYGYTF

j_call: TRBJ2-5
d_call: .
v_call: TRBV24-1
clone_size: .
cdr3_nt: TGTGCCACCAGTGATTTCGGACTACAAGAGACCCAGTACTTC
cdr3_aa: CATSDFGLQETQYF

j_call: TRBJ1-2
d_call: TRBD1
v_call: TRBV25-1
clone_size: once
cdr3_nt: TGTGCCAGCAGTGAACAACGGCCCGGGACAGGGGTACAGGGCTACACCTTC
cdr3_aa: CASSEQRPGTGVQGYTF

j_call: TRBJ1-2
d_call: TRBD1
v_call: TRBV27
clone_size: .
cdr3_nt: TGTGCCAGCAGGCCGGACAGGGAAAGCTATGGCTACACCTTC
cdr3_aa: CASRPDRESYGYTF

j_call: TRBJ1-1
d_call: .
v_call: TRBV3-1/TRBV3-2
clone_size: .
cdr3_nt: TGTGCCAGCAGCCAAGGGCAGCAGAACACTGAAGCTTTCTTT
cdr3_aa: CASSQGQQNTEAFF

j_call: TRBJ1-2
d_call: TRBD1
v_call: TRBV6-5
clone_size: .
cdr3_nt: TGTGCCAGTCACAGGGGGCCGCACTATGGCTACACCTTC
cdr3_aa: CASHRGPHYGYTF

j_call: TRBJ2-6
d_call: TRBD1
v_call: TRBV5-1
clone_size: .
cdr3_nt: TGCGCCAGCACGCCCCAGGGGGCTGGGGCCAACGTCCTGACTTTC
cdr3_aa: CASTPQGAGANVLTF

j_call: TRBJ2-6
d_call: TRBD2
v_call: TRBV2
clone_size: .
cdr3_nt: TGTGCCAGCAGTGAGGGGGGGAGTGGGGCCAACGTCCTGACTTTC
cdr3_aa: CASSEGGSGANVLTF

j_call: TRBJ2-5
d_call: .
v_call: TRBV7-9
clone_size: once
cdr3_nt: TGTGCCAGCAGCACCCCGGAGGGCAGTCAAATTCAAGAGACCCAGTACTTC
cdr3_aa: CASSTPEGSQIQETQYF

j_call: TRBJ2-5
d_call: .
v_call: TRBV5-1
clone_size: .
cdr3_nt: TGCGCCAGCAGGACGGCGAGGGCCCCGGAGACCCAGTACTTC
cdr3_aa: CASRTARAPETQYF

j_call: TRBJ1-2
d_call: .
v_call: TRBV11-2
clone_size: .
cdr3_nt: TGTGCCAGCACCCCCGGCCTCCCTCCTAACTATGGCTACACCTTC
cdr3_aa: CASTPGLPPNYGYTF

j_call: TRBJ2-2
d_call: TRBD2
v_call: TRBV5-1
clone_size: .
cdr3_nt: TGCGCCAGCAGCTTGGCTAGCGGGGGCACCGGGGAGCTGTTTTTT
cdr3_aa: CASSLASGGTGELFF

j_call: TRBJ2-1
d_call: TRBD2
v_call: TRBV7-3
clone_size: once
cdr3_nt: TGTGCCAGCAGCTTCGCGGGGGGGCTTGGTGAGCAGTTCTTC
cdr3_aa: CASSFAGGLGEQFF

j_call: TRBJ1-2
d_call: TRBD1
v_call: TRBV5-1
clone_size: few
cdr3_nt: TGCGCCAGCAGTTCTGGGACAGGGGCCGTTTACTTAAACTATGGCTACACCTTC
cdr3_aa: CASSSGTGAVYLNYGYTF

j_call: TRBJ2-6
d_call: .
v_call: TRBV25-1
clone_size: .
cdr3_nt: TGTGCCAGCAGTGACATCAGGAGCTCTGGGGCCAACGTCCTGACTTTC
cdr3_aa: CASSDIRSSGANVLTF

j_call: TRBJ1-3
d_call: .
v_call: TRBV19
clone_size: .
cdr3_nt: TGTGCCAGTAGTATCATGACCGGGAACACCATATATTTT
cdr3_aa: CASSIMTGNTIYF

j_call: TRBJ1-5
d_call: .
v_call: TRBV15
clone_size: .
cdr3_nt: TGTGCCACCAGCAGAGAATGGGGATCTCTCAATCAGCCCCAGCATTTT
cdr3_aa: CATSREWGSLNQPQHF

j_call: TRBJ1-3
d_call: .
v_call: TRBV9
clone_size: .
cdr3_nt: TGTGCCAGCAGCGTAGAGGGCGCTGGAAACACCATATATTTT
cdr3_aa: CASSVEGAGNTIYF

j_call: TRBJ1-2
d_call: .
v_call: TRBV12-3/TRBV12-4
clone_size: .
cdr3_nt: TGTGCCAGCTCTGGCGGAGCTAACTATGGCTACACCTTC
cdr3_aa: CASSGGANYGYTF